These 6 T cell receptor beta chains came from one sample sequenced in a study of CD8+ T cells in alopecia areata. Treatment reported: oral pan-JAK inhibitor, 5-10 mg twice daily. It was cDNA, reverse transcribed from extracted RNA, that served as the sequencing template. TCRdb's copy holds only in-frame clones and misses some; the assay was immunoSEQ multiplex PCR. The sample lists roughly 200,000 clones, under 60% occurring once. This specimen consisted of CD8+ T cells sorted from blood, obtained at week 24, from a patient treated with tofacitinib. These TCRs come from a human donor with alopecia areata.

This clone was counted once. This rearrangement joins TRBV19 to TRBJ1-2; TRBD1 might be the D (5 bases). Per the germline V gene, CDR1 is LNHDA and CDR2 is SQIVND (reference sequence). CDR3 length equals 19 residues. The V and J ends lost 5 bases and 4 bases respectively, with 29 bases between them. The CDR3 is CASSPPGGRQRRIGYGYTF. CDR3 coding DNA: TGTGCCAGTAGTCCACCCGGGGGGAGACAGAGGAGGATCGGCTATGGCTACACCTTC.

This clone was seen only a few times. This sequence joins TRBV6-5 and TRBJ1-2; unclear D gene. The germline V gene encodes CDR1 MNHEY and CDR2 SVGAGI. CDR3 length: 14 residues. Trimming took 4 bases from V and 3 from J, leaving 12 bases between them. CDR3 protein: CASSFARIYYGYTF. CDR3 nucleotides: TGTGCCAGCAGTTTCGCAAGAATCTACTATGGCTACACCTTC.

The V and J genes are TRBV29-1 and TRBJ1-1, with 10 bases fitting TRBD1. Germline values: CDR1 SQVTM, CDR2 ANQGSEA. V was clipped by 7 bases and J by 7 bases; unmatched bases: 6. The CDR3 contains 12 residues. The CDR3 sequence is CSGSGQGYEAFF. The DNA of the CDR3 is TGCAGCGGATCGGGACAGGGGTATGAAGCTTTCTTT.

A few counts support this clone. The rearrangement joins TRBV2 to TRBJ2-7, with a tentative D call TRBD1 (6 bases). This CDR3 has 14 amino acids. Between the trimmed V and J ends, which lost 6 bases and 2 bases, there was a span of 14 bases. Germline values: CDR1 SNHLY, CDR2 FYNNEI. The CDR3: CASREQGSPYEQYF. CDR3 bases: TGTGCCAGCAGGGAGCAGGGGAGCCCCTACGAGCAGTACTTC.

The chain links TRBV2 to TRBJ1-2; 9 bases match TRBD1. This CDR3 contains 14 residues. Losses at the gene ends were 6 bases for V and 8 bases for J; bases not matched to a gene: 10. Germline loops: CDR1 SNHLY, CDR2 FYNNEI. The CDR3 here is CASRPGTGIFGYTF. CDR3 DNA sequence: TGTGCCAGCAGGCCCGGGACAGGGATTTTCGGCTACACCTTC.

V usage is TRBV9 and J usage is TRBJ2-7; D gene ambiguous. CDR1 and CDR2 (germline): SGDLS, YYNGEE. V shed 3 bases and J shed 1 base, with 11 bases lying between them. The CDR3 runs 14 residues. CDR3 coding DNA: TGTGCCAGCAGCGGGCGGAGAGGATCCTACGAGCAGTACTTC. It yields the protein CASSGRRGSYEQYF. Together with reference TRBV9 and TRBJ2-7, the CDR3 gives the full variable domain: DSGVTQTPKHLITATGQRVTLRCSPRSGDLSVYWYQQSLDQGLQFLIQYYNGEERAKGNILERFSAQQFPDLHSELNLSSLELGDSALYFCASSGRRGSYEQYFGPGTRLTVT.